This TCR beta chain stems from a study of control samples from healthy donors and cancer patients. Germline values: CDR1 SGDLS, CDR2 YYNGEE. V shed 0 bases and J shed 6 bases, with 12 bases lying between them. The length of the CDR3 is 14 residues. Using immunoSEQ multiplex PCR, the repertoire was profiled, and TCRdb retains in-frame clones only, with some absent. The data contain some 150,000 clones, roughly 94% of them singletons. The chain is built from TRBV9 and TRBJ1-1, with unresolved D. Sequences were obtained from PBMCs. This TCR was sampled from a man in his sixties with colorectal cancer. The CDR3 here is CASSVGEIDPEAFF. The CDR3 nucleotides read TGTGCCAGCAGCGTAGGGGAGATAGATCCTGAAGCTTTCTTT.